Below are 25 T cell receptor beta chains sequenced from a single sample in a study of blood T cell repertoires in COVID-19. Clones were read by immunoSEQ multiplex PCR, and TCRdb kept only the in-frame ones, dropping some. In the table there are 250,000 or so clones, approximately 84% of which are singletons. The sequenced sample was peripheral blood. The receptors shown here come from a middle-aged man with acute or convalescent COVID-19.

The chain employs TRBV2 and TRBJ1-5; no firm D call. Germline CDR1 and CDR2: SNHLY and FYNNEI. CDR3 length: 14 residues. Trimming removed 4 bases from V and 4 bases from J, with 11 bases in between. CDR3 loop: CASSGPLSNQPQHF. In DNA form, the CDR3 reads TGTGCCAGCAGTGGGCCCCTTTCAAATCAGCCCCAGCATTTT.

In this sample, this clone turned up once. This chain links TRBV19 with TRBJ2-3; D is ambiguous. Trimming shortened V by 7 bases and J by 2 bases, and 19 bases separated the two germline ends. CDR1 is LNHDA and CDR2 is SQIVND in the germline V gene (reference sequence). There are 16 residues in the CDR3. The CDR3 nucleotides read TGTGCCAGTACCCCCCGGTGGGCAGCTAACACAGATACGCAGTATTTT. This gives the protein CASTPRWAANTDTQYF.

CDR3: CASSERRTGAVFF. The CDR3 DNA reads as TGCGCCAGCAGTGAGAGGAGAACAGGGGCTGTGTTCTTC. The chain is built from TRBV10-1 and TRBJ2-1; 7 nucleotides line up with TRBD1. After removal of 2 bases from V and 15 bases from J, the junction contained 10 bases not matched to a gene. The CDR3 is made up of 13 amino acids. The germline V gene has CDR1 WNHNN and CDR2 SYGVQD (reference sequence).

This clone was found a few times. CDR3: CSAVSTNEKLFF. DNA for the CDR3: TGCAGCGCCGTCTCCACTAATGAAAAACTGTTTTTT. The chain carries TRBV29-1 and TRBJ1-4; no reliable D call. Trimming left V 7 bases short and J 2 bases short, with 8 bases between. The CDR3 sequence is 12 residues long. From germline, CDR1 is SQVTM and CDR2 ANQGSEA.

The gene calls are TRBV3-1 (or the pseudogene TRBV3-2) and TRBJ2-1; maybe TRBD2 (6 bases). Germline V lookup: CDR1 LGHDT, CDR2 YNNKEL (reference sequence). The CDR3 sequence is 16 residues long. The V end lost 0 bases, the J end lost 7 bases, and 16 bases lay between the germline ends. The CDR3 coding sequence is TGTGCCAGCAGCCAAGATTTTAGCGGCAAGGGGAATGAGCAGTTCTTC. It specifies CASSQDFSGKGNEQFF.

This clone has more than one count but fewer than ten. CDR3 sequence reads: CASSRPDRAIRNQPQHF. The CDR3 region has the DNA TGTGCCAGTAGTCGCCCGGACAGGGCCATCCGCAATCAGCCCCAGCATTTT. The chain is built from TRBV19 and TRBJ1-5; 8 bases fit TRBD1. In germline, CDR1 is LNHDA, CDR2 SQIVND (reference sequence). The CDR3 loop spans 17 amino acids. Germline trimming cut 5 bases from V and 2 bases from J; bases unmatched to any gene: 11.

This clone appeared a few times. The chain combines TRBV2 with TRBJ2-1, with TRBD2 as a possible D gene (5 bases). Germline V lookup: CDR1 SNHLY, CDR2 FYNNEI. The CDR3 is 15 residues long. V gave up 4 bases and J gave up 4 bases, with 14 bases separating them. CDR3 DNA: TGTGCCAGCAGTGTTAGGGAGAATTCTTACAATGAGCAGTTCTTC. Translated, it gives CASSVRENSYNEQFF. Complete variable domain (other parts from reference TRBV2 and TRBJ2-1): EPEVTQTPSHQVTQMGQEVILRCVPISNHLYFYWYRQILGQKVEFLVSFYNNEISEKSEIFDDQFSVERPDGSNFTLKIRSTKLEDSAMYFCASSVRENSYNEQFFGPGTRLTVL.

This chain connects TRBV18 to TRBJ1-4; TRBD1 matches at 10 bases. Looked up from germline, CDR1 is KGHSH and CDR2 is LQKENI. After removal of 5 bases from V and 8 bases from J, the junction contained 5 bases not matched to a gene. This CDR3 comprises 14 residues. The chain's CDR3 is CASSSGTGAEKLFF. CDR3 DNA: TGTGCCAGCTCATCGGGGACAGGGGCCGAAAAACTGTTTTTT.

Only one count was recorded for this clone. The genes are TRBV5-5 and TRBJ2-3, with 10 bases aligning to TRBD2. The CDR3 has 20 amino acids. The J segment lost 6 bases and the V segment lost 4 bases, leaving 23 bases of the junction unmatched. Germline V CDR1 and CDR2: SGHKS, YYEKEE (reference sequence). The CDR3 coding sequence is TGTGCCAGCAGCCCGGACAGGGCTAGCGGGAGAAGGTCCTTTGACGATACGCAGTATTTT. Translating gives CASSPDRASGRRSFDDTQYF. The variable domain in full, completed from reference TRBV5-5 and TRBJ2-3, reads DAGVTQSPTHLIKTRGQQVTLRCSPISGHKSVSWYQQVLGQGPQFIFQYYEKEERGRGNFPDRFSARQFPNYSSELNVNALLLGDSALYLCASSPDRASGRRSFDDTQYFGPGTRLTVL.

The chain has TRBV19 and TRBJ1-5; D perhaps matches TRBD1 (6 bases). CDR3 length equals 15 residues. Germline CDR1 is LNHDA and CDR2 is SQIVND (reference sequence). Trimming took 6 bases from V and 9 from J, leaving 21 bases between them. CDR3 bases: TGTGCCAGTAGGATCTCGGAGGGAGGGGGATGGCCCCAGCATTTT. Translated, it gives CASRISEGGGWPQHF.

The V call is TRBV19, the J call TRBJ1-6, with D possibly being TRBD1 (5 bases). Germline values: CDR1 LNHDA, CDR2 SQIVND (reference sequence). The CDR3 covers 11 residues. V shed 6 bases and J shed 9 bases, with 6 bases lying between them. Here the CDR3 DNA reads TGTGCCAGTAGCCAGGGTTCACCCCTCCACTTT. Protein product: CASSQGSPLHF. Using reference TRBV19 and TRBJ1-6 for the parts outside the CDR3, the full variable domain is DGGITQSPKYLFRKEGQNVTLSCEQNLNHDAMYWYRQDPGQGLRLIYYSQIVNDFQKGDIAEGYSVSREKKESFPLTVTSAQKNPTAFYLCASSQGSPLHFGNGTRLTVT.

This rearrangement joins TRBV4-2 to TRBJ1-2; weak D call: TRBD1 (6 bases). CDR3 size: 16 residues. The germline CDR1 and CDR2 sequences are LGHNA and YNFKEQ. Trimming removed 0 bases at V and 4 bases at J, with 15 bases between. The CDR3 sequence is CASSQDPSRGGYGYTF. The CDR3 coding sequence is TGTGCCAGCAGCCAAGATCCGTCCCGAGGGGGCTATGGCTACACCTTC.

The CDR3 DNA is TGTGCCATCAGTGAAGGGACAGGGGGCTACGAGCAGTACTTC. Its translation: CAISEGTGGYEQYF. The rearrangement uses TRBV10-3 and TRBJ2-7; TRBD1 aligns across 11 bases. The germline CDR1 and CDR2 sequences are ENHRY and SYGVKD. With 3 bases clipped from V and 3 bases from J, the junction kept 1 base outside the gene matches. CDR3 length: 14 amino acids.

The V and J genes are TRBV9 and TRBJ2-2; 8 nucleotides line up with TRBD2. The CDR3 length is 13 residues. V shed 5 bases, J shed 4 bases, and the junction held 1 base outside the gene matches. The V gene's germline CDR1 is SGDLS and CDR2 YYNGEE. CDR3 nucleotide sequence: TGTGCCAGCAGGGCGGGAGGCACCGGGGAGCTGTTTTTT. This encodes CASRAGGTGELFF. Supplemented by reference TRBV9 and TRBJ2-2, the full variable domain reads DSGVTQTPKHLITATGQRVTLRCSPRSGDLSVYWYQQSLDQGLQFLIQYYNGEERAKGNILERFSAQQFPDLHSELNLSSLELGDSALYFCASRAGGTGELFFGEGSRLTVL.

V gene TRBV7-9 combines with J gene TRBJ1-3; D is undetermined. Trimming took 0 bases from V and 7 from J, leaving 10 bases between them. Germline CDR1 is SEHNR and CDR2 is FQNEAQ (reference sequence). The CDR3 totals 14 residues. Written as DNA, the CDR3 is TGTGCCAGCAGCTTAGCGGCAGAATGGAACACCATATATTTT. This sequence encodes CASSLAAEWNTIYF.

The rearrangement uses TRBV28 and TRBJ1-1; TRBD1 matches at 8 bases. V dropped 7 bases and J dropped 4; count of bases not matched to a gene: 17. CDR3 length: 17 amino acids. Germline V gene lookup returns CDR1 MDHEN and CDR2 SYDVKM. This CDR3 reads CASTPGGAVAGRTEAFF. The CDR3 nucleotides are TGTGCCAGCACCCCAGGGGGCGCGGTCGCGGGGCGCACTGAAGCTTTCTTT.

The J gene is TRBJ1-5, the V gene TRBV30, with 7 bases fitting TRBD1. Germline V gene lookup returns CDR1 GTSNPN and CDR2 SVGIG (reference sequence). The trim removed 0 bases at V and 5 bases at J, leaving 10 bases unmatched. The CDR3 consists of 16 residues. The CDR3 loop is CAWSVGPGQRDQPQHF. Written as DNA, the CDR3 is TGTGCCTGGAGTGTAGGTCCGGGACAGCGAGATCAGCCCCAGCATTTT.

The chain uses TRBV27 and TRBJ1-2; D is perhaps TRBD1 (6 bases). This CDR3 spans 13 amino acids. Germline CDR1 MNHEY, CDR2 SMNVEV (reference sequence). Trimming removed 4 bases at V and 4 bases at J, with 10 bases between. CDR3 DNA: TGTGCCAGCAGTTCTGGACAGCTCTATGGCTACACCTTC. It is translated as CASSSGQLYGYTF.

The CDR3 loop is CASSLVAGGYYEQYF. The CDR3 region has the DNA TGTGCCAGCAGCTTAGTGGCAGGGGGATACTACGAGCAGTACTTC. The chain couples TRBV7-2 to TRBJ2-7; 7 nucleotides agree with TRBD1. This CDR3 spans 15 amino acids. V was clipped by 1 base and J by 3 bases; unmatched bases: 6. Germline CDR1 reads SGHTA; CDR2 reads FQGNSA.

The chain carries TRBV9 and TRBJ2-1; 13 nucleotides agree with TRBD2. The J segment lost 4 bases and the V segment lost 3 bases, leaving 1 base of the junction unmatched. This CDR3 is 15 amino acids long. Germline V CDR1 and CDR2: SGDLS, YYNGEE. The CDR3 DNA follows: TGTGCCAGCAGCGAACTAGCGGGAGGGTACAATGAGCAGTTCTTC. This sequence encodes CASSELAGGYNEQFF.

The genes are TRBV6-1 and TRBJ1-4, with D perhaps matching TRBD1 (6 bases). Germline assignment: CDR1 MNHNS and CDR2 SASEGT. Trimming removed 2 bases from V and 8 bases from J, with 27 bases in between. This CDR3 comprises 19 residues. The CDR3: CASSEYFLVQGSGGEKLFF. CDR3 in DNA: TGTGCCAGCAGTGAATACTTTCTTGTACAGGGCAGTGGTGGGGAAAAACTGTTTTTT.

The rearrangement links TRBV6-5 to TRBJ2-6; TRBD1 is a possible D gene (5 bases). Trimming took off 7 bases at V and 0 bases at J, with 10 bases between the two ends. The CDR3 is made up of 15 amino acids. Germline V gene sequence: CDR1 MNHEY, CDR2 SVGAGI. CDR3 amino acids: CASKDSSSGANVLTF. CDR3 DNA sequence: TGTGCCAGCAAAGACAGTAGCTCTGGGGCCAACGTCCTGACTTTC.

The CDR3: CASSRQGSHEQYF. CDR3 in DNA: TGTGCCAGCAGCAGACAGGGGAGTCACGAGCAGTACTTC. This chain connects TRBV27 to TRBJ2-7; 8 bases are shared with TRBD1. After removal of 6 bases from V and 5 bases from J, the junction contained 6 bases not matched to a gene. The CDR3 extends over 13 amino acids. Germline values: CDR1 MNHEY, CDR2 SMNVEV (reference sequence).

The rearrangement joins TRBV10-3 to TRBJ2-2, with a tentative D call TRBD1 (5 bases). Trimming removed 2 bases at V and 5 bases at J, with 12 bases between. The CDR3 loop spans 15 amino acids. Germline V gene lookup returns CDR1 ENHRY and CDR2 SYGVKD. The CDR3 DNA reads as TGTGCCATCAGTGAGGACAGCAGGGCGACCGGGGAGCTGTTTTTT. It specifies CAISEDSRATGELFF.

The chain joins TRBV12-3 or TRBV12-4 to TRBJ2-7; D remains ambiguous. The V end was cut by 5 bases, the J end by 2 bases, with 10 bases between. The CDR3 extends over 13 amino acids. CDR3 coding DNA: TGTGCCAGCAGTAAACACAGTGCCTACGAGCAGTACTTC. This gives the protein CASSKHSAYEQYF.